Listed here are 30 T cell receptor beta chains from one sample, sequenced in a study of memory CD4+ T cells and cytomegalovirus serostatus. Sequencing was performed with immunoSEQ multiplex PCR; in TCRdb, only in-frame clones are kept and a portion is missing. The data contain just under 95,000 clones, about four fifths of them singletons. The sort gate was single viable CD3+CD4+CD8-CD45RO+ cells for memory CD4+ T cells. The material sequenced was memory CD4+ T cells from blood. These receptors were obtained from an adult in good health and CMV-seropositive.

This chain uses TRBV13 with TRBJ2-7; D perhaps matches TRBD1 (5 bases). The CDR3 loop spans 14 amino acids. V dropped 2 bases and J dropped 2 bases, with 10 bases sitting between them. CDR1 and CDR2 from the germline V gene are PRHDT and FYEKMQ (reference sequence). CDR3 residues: CASSLWQGTYEQYF. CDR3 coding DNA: TGTGCCAGCAGCTTATGGCAGGGCACCTACGAGCAGTACTTC.

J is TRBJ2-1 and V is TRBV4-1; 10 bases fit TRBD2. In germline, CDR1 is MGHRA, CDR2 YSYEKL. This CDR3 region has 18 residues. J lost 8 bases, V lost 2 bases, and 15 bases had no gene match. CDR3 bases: TGCGCCAGCAGCCAACCCTCGCGGGCGGCTAGCGGGAGACATGAGCAGTTCTTC. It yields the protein CASSQPSRAASGRHEQFF.

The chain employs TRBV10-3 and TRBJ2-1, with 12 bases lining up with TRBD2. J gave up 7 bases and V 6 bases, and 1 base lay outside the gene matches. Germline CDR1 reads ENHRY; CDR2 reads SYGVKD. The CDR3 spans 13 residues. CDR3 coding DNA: TGTGCCATCAGACTAGCGGGAGGTAATGAGCAGTTCTTC. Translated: CAIRLAGGNEQFF.

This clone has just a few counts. DNA of the CDR3: TGTGCCAGCAGGAAGACTAGCGGGAATGACGGCGAGCAGTACTTC. It yields the protein CASRKTSGNDGEQYF. The rearrangement uses TRBV2 and TRBJ2-7; 11 bases agree with TRBD2. CDR3 size: 15 residues. The junction had 10 bases not matched to a gene; V was cut back by 6 bases and J by 6 bases. Germline-derived CDR1 and CDR2 are SNHLY and FYNNEI.

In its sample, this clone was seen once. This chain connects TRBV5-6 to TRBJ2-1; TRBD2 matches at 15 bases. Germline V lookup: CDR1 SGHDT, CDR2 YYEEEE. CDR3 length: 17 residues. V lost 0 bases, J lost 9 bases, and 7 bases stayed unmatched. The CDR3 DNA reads TGTGCCAGCAGCTTGGCTAAGGGACTAGCGGGAGGTCGTGAGCAGTTCTTC. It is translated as CASSLAKGLAGGREQFF.

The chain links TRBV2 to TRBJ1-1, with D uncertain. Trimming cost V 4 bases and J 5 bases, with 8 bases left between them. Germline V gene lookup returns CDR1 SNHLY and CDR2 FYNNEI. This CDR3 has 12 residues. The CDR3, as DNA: TGTGCCAGCAGTGTAAGTCGGACTGAAGCTTTCTTT. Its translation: CASSVSRTEAFF.

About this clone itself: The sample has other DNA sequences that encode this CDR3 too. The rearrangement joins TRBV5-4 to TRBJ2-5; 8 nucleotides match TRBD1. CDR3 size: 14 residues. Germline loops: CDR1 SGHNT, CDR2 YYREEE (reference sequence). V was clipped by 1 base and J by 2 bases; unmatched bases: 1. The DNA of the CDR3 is TGTGCCAGCAGCTTGAACAGGGGGCAAGAGACCCAGTACTTC. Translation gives CASSLNRGQETQYF.

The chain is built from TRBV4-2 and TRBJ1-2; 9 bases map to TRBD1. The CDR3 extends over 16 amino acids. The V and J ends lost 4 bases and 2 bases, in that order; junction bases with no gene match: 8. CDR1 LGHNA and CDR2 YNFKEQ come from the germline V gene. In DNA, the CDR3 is TGTGCCAGCAGCCTATGGACAGGGGAGCCCAACTATGGCTACACCTTC. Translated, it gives CASSLWTGEPNYGYTF.

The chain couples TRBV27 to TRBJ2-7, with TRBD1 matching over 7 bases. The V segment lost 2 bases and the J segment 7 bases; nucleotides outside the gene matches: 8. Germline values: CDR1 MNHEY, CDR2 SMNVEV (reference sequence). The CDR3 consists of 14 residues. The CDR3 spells CASSLLGTEGEQYF. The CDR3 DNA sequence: TGTGCCAGCAGTTTACTCGGGACAGAGGGAGAGCAGTACTTC.

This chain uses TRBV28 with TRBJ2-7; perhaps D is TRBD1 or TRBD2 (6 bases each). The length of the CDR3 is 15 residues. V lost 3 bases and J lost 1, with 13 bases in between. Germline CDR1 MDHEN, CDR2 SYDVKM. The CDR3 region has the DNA TGTGCCAGCAGTTTTGGGGGGCTTAGATCCTACGAGCAGTACTTC. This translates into CASSFGGLRSYEQYF.

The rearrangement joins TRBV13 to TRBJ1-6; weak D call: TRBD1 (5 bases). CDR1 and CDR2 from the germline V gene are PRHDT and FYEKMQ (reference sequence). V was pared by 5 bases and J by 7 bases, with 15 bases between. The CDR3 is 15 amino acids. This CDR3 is CASSPGGVGNSPLHF. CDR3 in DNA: TGTGCCAGCAGCCCCGGGGGAGTAGGGAATTCACCCCTCCACTTT.

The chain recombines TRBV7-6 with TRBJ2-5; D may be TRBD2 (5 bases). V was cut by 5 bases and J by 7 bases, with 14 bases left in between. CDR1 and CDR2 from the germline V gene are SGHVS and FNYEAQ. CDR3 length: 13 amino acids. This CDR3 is CASSLDYEGTQYF. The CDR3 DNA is TGTGCCAGCAGCCTCGACTATGAGGGGACCCAGTACTTC.

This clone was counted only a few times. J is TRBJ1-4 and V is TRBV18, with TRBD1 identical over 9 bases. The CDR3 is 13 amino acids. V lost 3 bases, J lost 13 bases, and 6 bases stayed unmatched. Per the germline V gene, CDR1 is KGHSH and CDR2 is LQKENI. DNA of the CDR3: TGTGCCAGCTCACCTCGGGACAGGGAGGGACTGTTTTTT. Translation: CASSPRDREGLFF. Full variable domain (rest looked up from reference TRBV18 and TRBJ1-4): NAGVMQNPRHLVRRRGQEARLRCSPMKGHSHVYWYRQLPEEGLKFMVYLQKENIIDESGMPKERFSAEFPKEGPSILRIQQVVRGDSAAYFCASSPRDREGLFFGSGTQLSVL.

The CDR3 DNA reads as TGCGCCAGCAGCTCCTTAGAGACGCTCGGCACAGATACGCAGTATTTT. It codes for CASSSLETLGTDTQYF. This rearrangement joins TRBV5-1 to TRBJ2-3; D is undetermined. Germline assignment: CDR1 SGHRS and CDR2 YFSETQ. Between the trimmed V and J ends, which lost 3 bases and 1 base, there was a span of 15 bases. CDR3 size: 16 residues.

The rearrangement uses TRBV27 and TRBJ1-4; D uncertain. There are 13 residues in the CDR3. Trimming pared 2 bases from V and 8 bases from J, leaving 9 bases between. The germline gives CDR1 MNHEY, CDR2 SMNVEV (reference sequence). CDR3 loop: CASSLMYEEKLFF. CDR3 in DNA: TGTGCCAGCAGTTTAATGTATGAAGAAAAACTGTTTTTT.

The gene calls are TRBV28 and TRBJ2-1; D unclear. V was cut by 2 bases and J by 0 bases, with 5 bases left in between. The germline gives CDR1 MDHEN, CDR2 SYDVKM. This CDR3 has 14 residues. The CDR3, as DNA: TGTGCCAGCAGTTTACCAAGCTCCTACAATGAGCAGTTCTTC. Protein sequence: CASSLPSSYNEQFF.

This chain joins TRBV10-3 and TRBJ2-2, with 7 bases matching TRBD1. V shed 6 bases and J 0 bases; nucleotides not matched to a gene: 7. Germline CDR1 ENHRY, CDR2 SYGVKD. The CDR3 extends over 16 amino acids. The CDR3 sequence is CAISPGGVTNTGELFF. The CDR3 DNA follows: TGTGCCATCAGCCCAGGGGGAGTCACGAACACCGGGGAGCTGTTTTTT.

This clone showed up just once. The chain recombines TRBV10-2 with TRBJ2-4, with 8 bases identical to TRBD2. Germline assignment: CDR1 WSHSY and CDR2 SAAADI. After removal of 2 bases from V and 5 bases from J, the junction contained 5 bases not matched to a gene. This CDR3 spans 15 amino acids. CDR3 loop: CASSEKASGQNIQYF. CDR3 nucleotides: TGCGCCAGCAGTGAGAAGGCTAGCGGGCAAAACATTCAGTACTTC.

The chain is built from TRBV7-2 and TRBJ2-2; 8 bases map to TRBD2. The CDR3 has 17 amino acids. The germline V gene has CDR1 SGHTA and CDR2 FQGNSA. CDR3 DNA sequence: TGTGCTCGCAGCAAAAAGCGGGGGACCACGAACACCGGGGAGCTGTTTTTT. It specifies CARSKKRGTTNTGELFF.

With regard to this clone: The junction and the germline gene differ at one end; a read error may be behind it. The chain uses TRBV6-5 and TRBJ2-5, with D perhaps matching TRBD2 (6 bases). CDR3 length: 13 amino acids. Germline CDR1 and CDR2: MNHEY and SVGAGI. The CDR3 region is CASMRDTQQTQYF. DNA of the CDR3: TGTGCCAGCATGCGGGATACCCAACAGACCCAGTACTTC.

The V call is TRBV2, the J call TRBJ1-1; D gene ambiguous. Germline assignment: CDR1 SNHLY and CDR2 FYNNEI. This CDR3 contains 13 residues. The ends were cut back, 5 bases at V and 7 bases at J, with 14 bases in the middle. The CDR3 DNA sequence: TGTGCCAGCAGTAGAAGGCCGGACGGTGAAGCTTTCTTT. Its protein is CASSRRPDGEAFF.

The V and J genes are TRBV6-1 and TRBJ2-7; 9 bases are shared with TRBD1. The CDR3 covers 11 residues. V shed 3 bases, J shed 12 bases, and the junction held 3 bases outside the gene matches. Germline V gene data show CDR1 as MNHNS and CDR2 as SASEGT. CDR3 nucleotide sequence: TGTGCCAGCAGTGAGGACAGGGGATCGTACTTC. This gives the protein CASSEDRGSYF.

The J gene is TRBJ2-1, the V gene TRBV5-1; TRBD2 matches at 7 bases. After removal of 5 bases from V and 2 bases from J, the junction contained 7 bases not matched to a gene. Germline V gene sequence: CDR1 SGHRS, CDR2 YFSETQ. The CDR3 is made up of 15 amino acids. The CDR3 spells CASSLQAGAYNEQFF. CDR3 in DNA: TGCGCCAGCAGTTTACAGGCGGGAGCCTACAATGAGCAGTTCTTC.

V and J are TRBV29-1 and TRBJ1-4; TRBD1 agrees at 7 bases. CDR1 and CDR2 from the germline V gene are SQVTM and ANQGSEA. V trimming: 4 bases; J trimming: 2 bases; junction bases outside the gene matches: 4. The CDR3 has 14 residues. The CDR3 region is CSVGKTGTNEKLFF. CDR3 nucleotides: TGCAGCGTTGGGAAGACAGGGACTAATGAAAAACTGTTTTTT.

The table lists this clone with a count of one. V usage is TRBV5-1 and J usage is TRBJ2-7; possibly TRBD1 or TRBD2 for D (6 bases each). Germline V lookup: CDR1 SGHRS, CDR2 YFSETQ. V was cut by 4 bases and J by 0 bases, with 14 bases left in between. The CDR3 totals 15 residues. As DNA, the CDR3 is TGCGCCAGCAGCCCGCAAGGGGGGAGCTCCTACGAGCAGTACTTC. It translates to CASSPQGGSSYEQYF.

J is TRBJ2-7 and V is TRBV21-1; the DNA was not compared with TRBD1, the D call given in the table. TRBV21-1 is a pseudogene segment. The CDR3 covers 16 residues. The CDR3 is CASSSPWDSPNYEQYF. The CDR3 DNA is TGTGCCAGCAGTTCCCCCTGGGACAGCCCGAACTACGAGCAGTACTTC.

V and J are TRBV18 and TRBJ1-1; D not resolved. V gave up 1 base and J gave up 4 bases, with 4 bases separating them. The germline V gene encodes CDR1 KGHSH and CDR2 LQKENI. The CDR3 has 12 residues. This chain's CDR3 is CASSPLVTEAFF. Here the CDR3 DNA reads TGTGCCAGCTCACCACTCGTCACTGAAGCTTTCTTT.

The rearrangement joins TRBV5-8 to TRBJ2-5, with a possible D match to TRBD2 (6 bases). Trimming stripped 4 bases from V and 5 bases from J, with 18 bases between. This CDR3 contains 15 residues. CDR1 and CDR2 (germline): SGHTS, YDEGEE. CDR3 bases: TGTGCCAGCAGCCACAGACGGGCCGCGGGGGAGACCCAGTACTTC. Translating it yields CASSHRRAAGETQYF.

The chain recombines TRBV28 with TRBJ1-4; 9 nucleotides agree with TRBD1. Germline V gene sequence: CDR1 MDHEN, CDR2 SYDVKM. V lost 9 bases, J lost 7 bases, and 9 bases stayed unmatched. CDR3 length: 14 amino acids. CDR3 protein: CASKPGQGREKLFF. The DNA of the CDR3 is TGTGCCAGTAAACCGGGACAGGGACGTGAAAAACTGTTTTTT. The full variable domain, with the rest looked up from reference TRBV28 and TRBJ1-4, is DVKVTQSSRYLVKRTGEKVFLECVQDMDHENMFWYRQDPGLGLRLIYFSYDVKMKEKGDIPEGYSVSREKKERFSLILESASTNQTSMYLCASKPGQGREKLFFGSGTQLSVL.

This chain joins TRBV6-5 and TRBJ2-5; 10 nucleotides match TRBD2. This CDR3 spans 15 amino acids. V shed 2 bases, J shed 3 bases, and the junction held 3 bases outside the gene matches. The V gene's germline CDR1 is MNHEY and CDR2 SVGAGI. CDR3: CASSYPSGSKETQYF. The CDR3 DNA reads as TGTGCCAGCAGTTACCCTAGCGGGAGTAAAGAGACCCAGTACTTC.